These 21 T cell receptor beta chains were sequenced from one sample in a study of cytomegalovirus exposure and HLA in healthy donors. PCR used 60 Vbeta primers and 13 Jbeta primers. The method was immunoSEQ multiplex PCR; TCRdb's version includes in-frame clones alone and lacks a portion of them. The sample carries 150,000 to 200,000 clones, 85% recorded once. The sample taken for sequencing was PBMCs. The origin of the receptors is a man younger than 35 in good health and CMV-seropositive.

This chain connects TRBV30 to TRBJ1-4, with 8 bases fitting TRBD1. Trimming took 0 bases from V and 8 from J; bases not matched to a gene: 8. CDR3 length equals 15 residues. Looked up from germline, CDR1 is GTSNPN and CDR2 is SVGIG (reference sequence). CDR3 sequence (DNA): TGTGCCTGGAGTGTATCCGGGACAGGAGGGGAAAAACTGTTTTTT. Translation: CAWSVSGTGGEKLFF.

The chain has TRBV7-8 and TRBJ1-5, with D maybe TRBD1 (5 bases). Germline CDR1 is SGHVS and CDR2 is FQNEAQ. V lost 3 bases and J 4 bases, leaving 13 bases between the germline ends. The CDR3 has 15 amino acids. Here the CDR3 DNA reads TGTGCCAGCAGCTTGGGATGGGGGGGAAATCAGCCCCAGCATTTT. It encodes CASSLGWGGNQPQHF.

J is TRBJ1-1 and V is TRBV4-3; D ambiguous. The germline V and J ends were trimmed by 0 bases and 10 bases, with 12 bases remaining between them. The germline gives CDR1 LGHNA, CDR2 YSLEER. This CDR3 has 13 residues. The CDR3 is CASSQEVPRRAFF. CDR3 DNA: TGCGCCAGCAGCCAAGAGGTTCCAAGGAGAGCTTTCTTT.

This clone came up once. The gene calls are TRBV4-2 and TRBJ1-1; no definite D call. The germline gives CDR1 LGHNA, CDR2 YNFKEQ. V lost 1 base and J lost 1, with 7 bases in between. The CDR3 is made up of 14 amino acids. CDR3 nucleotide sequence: TGTGCCAGCAGCCAAGTACAGTCGAACACTGAAGCTTTCTTT. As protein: CASSQVQSNTEAFF.

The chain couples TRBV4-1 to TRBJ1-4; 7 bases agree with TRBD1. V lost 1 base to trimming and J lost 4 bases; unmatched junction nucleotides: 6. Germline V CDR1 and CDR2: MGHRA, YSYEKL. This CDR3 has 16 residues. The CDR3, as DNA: TGCGCCAGCAGCCAAGGGAGGACAGGACTTAATGAAAAACTGTTTTTT. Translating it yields CASSQGRTGLNEKLFF.

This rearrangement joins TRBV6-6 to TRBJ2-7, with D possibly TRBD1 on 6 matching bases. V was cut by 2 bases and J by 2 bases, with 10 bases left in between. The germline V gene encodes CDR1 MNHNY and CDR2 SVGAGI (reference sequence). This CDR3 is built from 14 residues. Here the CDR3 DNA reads TGTGCCAGCAGTTACGTGGGACAAACCTACGAGCAGTACTTC. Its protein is CASSYVGQTYEQYF.

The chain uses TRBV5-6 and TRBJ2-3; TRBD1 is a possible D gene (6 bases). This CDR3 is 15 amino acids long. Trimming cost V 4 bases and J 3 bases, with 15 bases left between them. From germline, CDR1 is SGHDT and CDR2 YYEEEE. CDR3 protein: CASSLRQERTDTQYF. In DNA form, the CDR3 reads TGTGCCAGCAGCCTAAGACAGGAACGAACAGATACGCAGTATTTT.

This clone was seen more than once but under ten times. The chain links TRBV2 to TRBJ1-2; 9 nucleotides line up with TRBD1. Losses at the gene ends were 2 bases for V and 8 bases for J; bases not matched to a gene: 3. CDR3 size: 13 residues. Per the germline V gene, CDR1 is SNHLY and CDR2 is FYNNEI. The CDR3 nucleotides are TGTGCCAGCAGTGAAAACAGGGGGCGGGGCTACACCTTC. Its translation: CASSENRGRGYTF.

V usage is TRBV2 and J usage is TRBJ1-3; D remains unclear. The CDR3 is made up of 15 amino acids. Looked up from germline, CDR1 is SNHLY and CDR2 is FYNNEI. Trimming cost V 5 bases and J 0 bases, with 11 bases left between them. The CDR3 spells CASSFTVTSGNTIYF. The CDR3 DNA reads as TGTGCCAGCAGTTTTACAGTGACCTCTGGAAACACCATATATTTT.

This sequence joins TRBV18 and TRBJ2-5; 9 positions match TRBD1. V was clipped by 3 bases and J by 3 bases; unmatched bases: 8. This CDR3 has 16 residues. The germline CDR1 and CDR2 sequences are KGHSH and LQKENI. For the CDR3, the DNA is TGTGCCAGCTCACCTCTTGGGACAGGGAGGGAAGAGACCCAGTACTTC. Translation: CASSPLGTGREETQYF.

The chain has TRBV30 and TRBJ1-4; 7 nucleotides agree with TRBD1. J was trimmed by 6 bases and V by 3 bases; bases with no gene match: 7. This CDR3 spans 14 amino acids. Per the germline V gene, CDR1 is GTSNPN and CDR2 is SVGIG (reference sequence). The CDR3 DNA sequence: TGTGCCTGGAGCGCTCAGGGGGGCGATGAAAAACTGTTTTTT. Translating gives CAWSAQGGDEKLFF.

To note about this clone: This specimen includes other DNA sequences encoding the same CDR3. The CDR3 is CASSSSGVNYGYTF. The CDR3 nucleotides are TGTGCCAGCAGTTCTTCCGGGGTAAACTATGGCTACACCTTC. This sequence joins TRBV7-9 and TRBJ1-2; D gene unclear. Germline V gives CDR1 SEHNR, CDR2 FQNEAQ (reference sequence). CDR3 length: 14 amino acids. Trimming pared 6 bases from V and 2 bases from J, leaving 13 bases between.

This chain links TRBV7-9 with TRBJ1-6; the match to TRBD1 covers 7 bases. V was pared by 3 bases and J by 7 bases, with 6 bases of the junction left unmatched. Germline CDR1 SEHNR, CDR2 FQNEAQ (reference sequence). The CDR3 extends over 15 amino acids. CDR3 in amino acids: CASSLDGQANSPLHF. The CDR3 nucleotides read TGTGCCAGCAGCTTGGACGGACAGGCCAATTCACCCCTCCACTTT.

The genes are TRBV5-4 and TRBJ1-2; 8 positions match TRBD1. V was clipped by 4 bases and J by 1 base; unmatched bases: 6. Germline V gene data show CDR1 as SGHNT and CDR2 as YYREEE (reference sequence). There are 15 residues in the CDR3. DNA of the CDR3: TGTGCCAGCAGCAGTGCCGGACAGGGTAACTATGGCTACACCTTC. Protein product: CASSSAGQGNYGYTF.

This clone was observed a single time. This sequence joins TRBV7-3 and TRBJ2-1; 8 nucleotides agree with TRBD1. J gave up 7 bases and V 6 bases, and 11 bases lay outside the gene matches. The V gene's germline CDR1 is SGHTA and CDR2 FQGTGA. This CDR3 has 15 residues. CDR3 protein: CASRLDRAGVNEQFF. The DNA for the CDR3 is TGTGCCAGCAGGTTGGACAGGGCCGGGGTGAATGAGCAGTTCTTC. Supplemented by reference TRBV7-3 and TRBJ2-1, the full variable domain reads GAGVSQTPSNKVTEKGKYVELRCDPISGHTALYWYRQSLGQGPEFLIYFQGTGAADDSGLPNDRFFAVRPEGSVSTLKIQRTERGDSAVYLCASRLDRAGVNEQFFGPGTRLTVL.

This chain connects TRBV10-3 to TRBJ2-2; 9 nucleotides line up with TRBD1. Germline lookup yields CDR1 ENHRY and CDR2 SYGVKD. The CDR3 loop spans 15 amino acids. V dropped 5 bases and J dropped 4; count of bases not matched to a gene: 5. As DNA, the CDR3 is TGTGCCATCAGTAAACAGGGGGCTCCCACCGGGGAGCTGTTTTTT. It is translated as CAISKQGAPTGELFF.

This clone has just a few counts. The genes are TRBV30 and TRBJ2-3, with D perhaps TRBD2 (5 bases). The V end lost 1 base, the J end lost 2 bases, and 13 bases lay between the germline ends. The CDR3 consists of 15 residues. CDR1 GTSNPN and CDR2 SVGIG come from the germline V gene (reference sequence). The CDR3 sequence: CAWSERSVFTDTQYF. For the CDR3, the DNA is TGTGCCTGGAGTGAGCGTAGCGTTTTCACAGATACGCAGTATTTT.

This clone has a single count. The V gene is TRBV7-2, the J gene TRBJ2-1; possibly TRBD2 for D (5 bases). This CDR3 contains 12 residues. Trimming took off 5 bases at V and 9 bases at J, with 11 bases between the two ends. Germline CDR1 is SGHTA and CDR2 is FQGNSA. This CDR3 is CASSPSGPEQFF. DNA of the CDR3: TGTGCCAGCAGCCCCAGCGGACCTGAGCAGTTCTTC.

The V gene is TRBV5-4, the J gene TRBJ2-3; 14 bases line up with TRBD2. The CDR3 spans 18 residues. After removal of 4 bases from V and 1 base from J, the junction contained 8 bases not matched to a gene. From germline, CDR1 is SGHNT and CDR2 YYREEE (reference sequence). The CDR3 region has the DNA TGTGCCAGCAGCAAAGGGACTAGCGGGGGACCGGGCACAGATACGCAGTATTTT. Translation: CASSKGTSGGPGTDTQYF.

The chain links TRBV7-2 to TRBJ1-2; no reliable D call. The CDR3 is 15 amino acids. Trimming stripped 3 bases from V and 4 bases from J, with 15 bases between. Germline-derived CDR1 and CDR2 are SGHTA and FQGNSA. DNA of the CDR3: TGTGCCAGCAGCTTCGACACCATCGAAAGCTATGGCTACACCTTC. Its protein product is CASSFDTIESYGYTF.

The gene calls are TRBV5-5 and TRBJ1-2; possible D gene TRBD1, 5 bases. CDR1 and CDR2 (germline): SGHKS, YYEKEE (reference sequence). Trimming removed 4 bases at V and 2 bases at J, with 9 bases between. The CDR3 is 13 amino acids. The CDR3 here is CASSPDSNYGYTF. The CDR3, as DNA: TGTGCCAGCAGCCCCGACAGCAACTATGGCTACACCTTC.